This T cell receptor (beta chain) was sequenced during a study of CD8 T cells in ankylosing spondylitis. The length of the CDR3 is 13 residues. Germline lookup yields CDR1 SGHRS and CDR2 YFSETQ. Between the trimmed V and J ends, which lost 2 bases and 9 bases, there was a span of 11 bases. TCRdb re-called the 5' RACE reads with MiXCR, one entry per CDR3 protein. This sample carries roughly 440,000 distinct CDR3 sequences, roughly 17% of them seen once, and the ten largest clones take around 0.92%. This clonotype appeared a few times. Its antigen is unidentified. Study-wide results and caveats: About 8 highly homologous variants made up a TCR beta motif that seemed to typify ankylosing spondylitis blood.

Sequencing input: blood, either unsorted or a sorted T cell fraction (not recorded which). This receptor was obtained from a male donor with ankylosing spondylitis. V is TRBV5-1 and J is TRBJ2-2; D perhaps matches TRBD1 (5 bases). The CDR3 DNA reads TGCGCCAGCAGCTTAGGGGAAACACGGGAGCTGTTTTTT. It specifies CASSLGETRELFF. The whole variable domain, remainder taken from reference TRBV5-1 and TRBJ2-2, is KAGVTQTPRYLIKTRGQQVTLSCSPISGHRSVSWYQQTPGQGLQFLFEYFSETQRNKGNFPGRFSGRQFSNSRSEMNVSTLELGDSALYLCASSLGETRELFFGEGSRLTVL.